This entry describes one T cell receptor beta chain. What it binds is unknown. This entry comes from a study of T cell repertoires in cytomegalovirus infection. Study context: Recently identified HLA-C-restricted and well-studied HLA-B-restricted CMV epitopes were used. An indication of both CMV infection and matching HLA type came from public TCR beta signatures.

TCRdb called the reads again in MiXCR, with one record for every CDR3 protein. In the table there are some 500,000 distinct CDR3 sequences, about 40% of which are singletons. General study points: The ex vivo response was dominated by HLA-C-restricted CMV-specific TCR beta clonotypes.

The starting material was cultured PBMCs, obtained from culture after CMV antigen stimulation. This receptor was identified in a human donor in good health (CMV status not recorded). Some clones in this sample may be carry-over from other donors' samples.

CDR3 sequence reads: CASRPIPGQAGEQFF. CDR3 DNA: TGTGCCAGCAGACCCATTCCGGGACAGGCTGGCGAGCAGTTCTTC. The chain carries TRBV27 and TRBJ2-1, with 8 bases lining up with TRBD1. Germline V CDR1 and CDR2: MNHEY, SMNVEV (reference sequence). This CDR3 has 15 amino acids. The J segment lost 10 bases and the V segment lost 6 bases, leaving 14 bases of the junction unmatched.